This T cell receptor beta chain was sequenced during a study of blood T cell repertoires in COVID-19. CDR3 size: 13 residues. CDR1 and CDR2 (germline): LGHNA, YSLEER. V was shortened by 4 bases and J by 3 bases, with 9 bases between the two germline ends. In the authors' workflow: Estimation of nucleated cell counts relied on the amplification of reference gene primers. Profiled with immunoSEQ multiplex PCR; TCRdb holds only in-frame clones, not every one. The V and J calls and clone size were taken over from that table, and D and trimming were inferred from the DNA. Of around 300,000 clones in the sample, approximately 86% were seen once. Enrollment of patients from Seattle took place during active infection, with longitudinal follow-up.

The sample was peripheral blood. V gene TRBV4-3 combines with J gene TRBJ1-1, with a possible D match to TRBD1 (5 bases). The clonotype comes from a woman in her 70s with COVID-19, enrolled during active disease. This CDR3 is CASSLTGDTEAFF. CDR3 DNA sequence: TGCGCCAGCAGCCTTACGGGGGACACTGAAGCTTTCTTT.